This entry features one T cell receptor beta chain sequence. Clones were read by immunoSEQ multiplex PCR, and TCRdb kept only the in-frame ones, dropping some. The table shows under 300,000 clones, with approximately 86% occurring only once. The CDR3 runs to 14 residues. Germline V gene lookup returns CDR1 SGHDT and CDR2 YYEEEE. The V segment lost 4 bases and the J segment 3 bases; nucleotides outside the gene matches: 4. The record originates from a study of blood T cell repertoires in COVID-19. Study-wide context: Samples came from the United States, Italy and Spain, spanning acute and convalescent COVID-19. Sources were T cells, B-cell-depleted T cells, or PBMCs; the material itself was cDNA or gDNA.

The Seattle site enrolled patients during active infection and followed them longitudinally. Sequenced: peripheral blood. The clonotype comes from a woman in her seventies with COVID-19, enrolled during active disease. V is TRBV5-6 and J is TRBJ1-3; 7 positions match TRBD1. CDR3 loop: CASSPTGDGNTIYF. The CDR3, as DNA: TGTGCCAGCAGCCCCACAGGGGATGGAAACACCATATATTTT.